A single sample gave rise to the 5 T cell receptor beta chains below, sequenced in a study of cytomegalovirus exposure and HLA in healthy donors. Use of 60 Vbeta and 13 Jbeta primers characterized the PCR. Profiled with immunoSEQ multiplex PCR; TCRdb holds only in-frame clones, not every one. The repertoire holds 70,000 to 90,000 clones, with 65% to 80% as singletons. Sequencing used PBMCs. The source of these receptors is a man aged 60 to 69 in good health and CMV-seronegative.

This clone was recorded only once. The chain uses TRBV12-5 and TRBJ1-1, with 8 bases matching TRBD1. Germline-derived CDR1 and CDR2 are LGHNT and FRNRAP. The junction had 11 bases not matched to a gene; V was cut back by 7 bases and J by 4 bases. The CDR3 is made up of 15 amino acids. CDR3 sequence: CASVSGRGLTTEAFF. The CDR3 nucleotides read TGTGCTAGTGTGTCTGGCAGGGGGCTGACCACTGAAGCTTTCTTT.

For this clone: Mismatch with germline at one junction end may stem from a read error. V and J are TRBV7-9 and TRBJ2-7; no clear D gene. This CDR3 is 14 amino acids long. The germline V gene encodes CDR1 SEHNR and CDR2 FQNEAQ (reference sequence). The CDR3 protein is CSSSFVDSIYEQYF. The CDR3 DNA is TGTTCCAGCAGCTTTGTAGATTCAATATACGAGCAGTACTTC.

This chain uses TRBV19 with TRBJ2-2; 7 bases are a match to TRBD2. The CDR3 loop spans 15 amino acids. The junction had 5 bases not matched to a gene; V was cut back by 7 bases and J by 0 bases. The germline CDR1 and CDR2 sequences are LNHDA and SQIVND (reference sequence). Written as DNA, the CDR3 is TGTGCCAGTACCAGGAGCGGGGCGAACACCGGGGAGCTGTTTTTT. Translating gives CASTRSGANTGELFF.

The V gene is TRBV19, the J gene TRBJ1-5, with D hard to call. With 3 bases removed from V and 7 bases from J, the gap between germline ends came to 7 bases. This CDR3 contains 12 residues. Looked up from germline, CDR1 is LNHDA and CDR2 is SQIVND (reference sequence). CDR3 nucleotide sequence: TGTGCCAGTAGTATGGAGAGGCAGCCCCAGCATTTT. It codes for CASSMERQPQHF.

V and J are TRBV10-3 and TRBJ2-2; 8 bases agree with TRBD1. CDR1 ENHRY and CDR2 SYGVKD come from the germline V gene. CDR3 length: 15 residues. V trimming: 8 bases; J trimming: 0 bases; junction bases outside the gene matches: 5. The CDR3 sequence: CAIRPGQANTGELFF. CDR3 coding DNA: TGTGCCATCCGCCCGGGACAGGCGAACACCGGGGAGCTGTTTTTT.